Listed below are T cell receptor beta chains from one sample, sequenced in a study of blood T cell repertoires in COVID-19. Libraries were prepared by immunoSEQ multiplex PCR; TCRdb keeps only in-frame clonotypes and omits some of them. Among 200,000 to 300,000 clones listed, around four fifths were seen once. Sequenced sample: peripheral blood. These receptors were collected from a woman in her sixties or seventies with active or convalescent COVID-19. CDR3s include the opening cysteine and the closing phenylalanine or tryptophan. D genes are given only for firm matches. Expanded clones get a size class; other rows say once, few or many, or leave the size out.

>TRBJ1-5|TRBD1|TRBV4-3|14|NA
TGCGCCAGCAGCCAAGGACAGGGGGTTCAGCCCCAGCATTTT
CASSQGQGVQPQHF
>TRBJ1-1|NA|TRBV5-6|12|once
TGTGCCAGCAGCGCCGTGGGGTCGGGGGCTTTCTTT
CASSAVGSGAFF
>TRBJ1-1|TRBD1|TRBV5-1|18|NA
TGCGCCAGCAGCTTTAAGGCTCAGGGGGGTTGGATGAACACTGAAGCTTTCTTT
CASSFKAQGGWMNTEAFF
>TRBJ1-1|TRBD1|TRBV6-5|13|NA
TGTGCCAGCAGAAACAGGGGGAGAACTGAAGCTTTCTTT
CASRNRGRTEAFF
>TRBJ2-3|NA|TRBV7-3|16|NA
TGTGCCAGCAGCTTACTAGTAGGGAGGAGAACAGATACGCAGTATTTT
CASSLLVGRRTDTQYF
>TRBJ1-1|NA|TRBV5-1|12|once
TGCGCCAGCAGCCCCGGGGACACTGAAGCTTTCTTT
CASSPGDTEAFF
>TRBJ1-2|TRBD1|TRBV7-9|16|once
TGTGCCAGCAGCCGGGAGCGGACAGGGGAGGGCTATGGCTACACCTTC
CASSRERTGEGYGYTF
>TRBJ2-5|TRBD2|TRBV7-2|15|few
TGTGCCAGCACCGACGGACGGGGGGGAAAAGAGACCCAGTACTTC
CASTDGRGGKETQYF
>TRBJ2-1|NA|TRBV6-5|15|NA
TGTGCCAGCAGTTACGGAGGGGCTCAGGTGAATGAGCAGTTCTTC
CASSYGGAQVNEQFF
>TRBJ1-2|NA|TRBV10-1|12|NA
TGCGCCAGCAATACGGTTAACTATGGCTACACCTTC
CASNTVNYGYTF
>TRBJ1-1|NA|TRBV12-3/TRBV12-4|12|NA
TGTGCCAGCAGTTTTAGGAACACTGAAGCTTTCTTT
CASSFRNTEAFF
>TRBJ2-1|NA|TRBV5-1|15|NA
TGCGCCAGCAGGGGTCCCGAGGGCCCTATCAATGAGCAGTTCTTC
CASRGPEGPINEQFF
>TRBJ2-3|NA|TRBV5-6|16|NA
TGTGCCAGCAGCTCCCTCCGAGCTACCCACACAGATACGCAGTATTTT
CASSSLRATHTDTQYF
>TRBJ2-7|TRBD1|TRBV5-5|15|NA
TGTGCCAGCAGCTTGGGCGACAGGGGTACCTACGAGCAGTACTTC
CASSLGDRGTYEQYF
>TRBJ2-2|NA|TRBV5-4|17|NA
TGTGCCAGCAGCTTGGCGGGTTATGGTTCGGCAACCGGGGAGCTGTTTTTT
CASSLAGYGSATGELFF
>TRBJ2-5|NA|TRBV7-2|12|NA
TGTGCCAGCAGCTTAGCAAGGACAAGCGTCGACTTC
CASSLARTSVDF
>TRBJ1-6|NA|TRBV21-1|17|many
TGTGCCAGCAGCAGGGGGCGGTTCGGGGTACAGGATTCACCCCTCCACTTT
CASSRGRFGVQDSPLHF
>TRBJ1-2|NA|TRBV4-1|16|once
TGCGCCAGCAGCCAAGGTGTTTCAGGGGCGCCGGATGGCTACACCTTC
CASSQGVSGAPDGYTF
>TRBJ2-7|NA|TRBV29-1|12|NA
TGCAGCGTTGACCAGGGGTCCTACGAGCAGTACTTC
CSVDQGSYEQYF
>TRBJ2-2|NA|TRBV18|16|NA
TGTGCCAGCTCACCATCGATGCAGGGGAACACCGGGGAGCTGTTTTTT
CASSPSMQGNTGELFF
>TRBJ1-4|NA|TRBV2|12|NA
TGTGCCAGCAGTTCGGGAGGAGAAAAACTGTTTTTT
CASSSGGEKLFF
>TRBJ1-1|TRBD1|TRBV30|14|NA
TGTGCCTGGAGTGCGGGACAGTTCTACACTGAAGCTTTCTTT
CAWSAGQFYTEAFF
>TRBJ1-3|NA|TRBV12-3/TRBV12-4|12|NA
TGTGCCAGCAGTGCGGGCGCAGACACCATATATTTT
CASSAGADTIYF